A single sample gave rise to the 7 T cell receptor beta chains below, sequenced in a study of blood T cell repertoires in COVID-19. Using immunoSEQ multiplex PCR, the repertoire was profiled, and TCRdb retains in-frame clones only, with some absent. The table has around 430,000 clones, 80% to 90% seen once. Sequencing was carried out using PBMCs or T cells enriched from blood (not recorded which). The receptors originated from a woman in her 50s who had recovered from COVID-19.

J is TRBJ1-2 and V is TRBV24-1; D might be TRBD1 (6 bases). Germline CDR1 and CDR2: KGHDR and SFDVKD. This CDR3 comprises 14 residues. V was pared by 4 bases and J by 4 bases, with 12 bases between. The CDR3 loop is CATSDRGQTYGYTF. The CDR3, as DNA: TGTGCCACCAGTGACCGCGGACAGACCTATGGCTACACCTTC.

The chain links TRBV28 to TRBJ2-7; 8 bases are a match to TRBD1. With V trimmed by 5 bases and J by 3 bases, 15 bases remained unmatched. This CDR3 contains 17 residues. Germline V lookup: CDR1 MDHEN, CDR2 SYDVKM. The CDR3 bases are TGTGCCAGCAGTAGCTCCGGGACAGGTACCATGAGCTACGAGCAGTACTTC. This codes for CASSSSGTGTMSYEQYF.

This clone was observed a single time. J is TRBJ2-1 and V is TRBV5-1; D is perhaps TRBD2 (5 bases). Germline CDR1 SGHRS, CDR2 YFSETQ. V lost 2 bases and J 5 bases, leaving 14 bases between the germline ends. The CDR3 is made up of 15 amino acids. DNA for the CDR3: TGCGCCAGCAGCTTTGGGAGTCATCCCGACAATGAGCAGTTCTTC. It is translated as CASSFGSHPDNEQFF.

The chain joins TRBV11-2 to TRBJ2-1, with 11 positions matching TRBD2. V trimming: 2 bases; J trimming: 7 bases; junction bases outside the gene matches: 7. CDR1 is SGHAT, CDR2 FQNNGV, per germline. The CDR3 totals 16 residues. DNA for the CDR3: TGTGCCAGCAGCTTATCTAGCGGGGGGTATATTAATGAGCAGTTCTTC. As protein: CASSLSSGGYINEQFF.

The J gene is TRBJ2-3, the V gene TRBV27, with 7 bases that match TRBD1. Germline V gene data show CDR1 as MNHEY and CDR2 as SMNVEV (reference sequence). CDR3 length: 15 amino acids. With 4 bases clipped from V and 1 base from J, the junction kept 5 bases outside the gene matches. CDR3 sequence reads: CASSWTGSGTDTQYF. CDR3 nucleotide sequence: TGTGCCAGCAGTTGGACAGGATCTGGCACAGATACGCAGTATTTT.

This chain uses TRBV7-9 with TRBJ2-7, with D possibly TRBD1 on 5 matching bases. Germline CDR1 and CDR2: SEHNR and FQNEAQ (reference sequence). V shed 5 bases and J shed 2 bases, with 16 bases lying between them. This CDR3 is 15 amino acids long. CDR3 nucleotide sequence: TGTGCCAGCAGCGATATGACAGTGAGTCCCTACGAGCAGTACTTC. It yields the protein CASSDMTVSPYEQYF.

The chain combines TRBV28 with TRBJ2-7; the match to TRBD1 covers 7 bases. The germline CDR1 and CDR2 sequences are MDHEN and SYDVKM. Unmatched junction bases numbered 8, after V lost 3 bases and J lost 6 bases. The CDR3 spans 14 residues. DNA for the CDR3: TGTGCCAGCAGTTTTCGAGACAGGGTAGGCGAGCAGTACTTC. As protein: CASSFRDRVGEQYF.